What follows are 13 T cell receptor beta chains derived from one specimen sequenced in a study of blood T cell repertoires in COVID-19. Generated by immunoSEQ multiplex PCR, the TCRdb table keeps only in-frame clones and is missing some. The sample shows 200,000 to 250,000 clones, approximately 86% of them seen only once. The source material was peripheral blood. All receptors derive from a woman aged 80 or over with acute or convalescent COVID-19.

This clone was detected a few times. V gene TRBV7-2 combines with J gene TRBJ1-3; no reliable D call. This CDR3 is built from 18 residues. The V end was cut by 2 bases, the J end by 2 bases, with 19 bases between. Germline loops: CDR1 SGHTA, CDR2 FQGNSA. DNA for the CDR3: TGTGCCAGCAGCTTACCCCCCGGACGGACTCCCCCTGGAAACACCATATATTTT. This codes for CASSLPPGRTPPGNTIYF.

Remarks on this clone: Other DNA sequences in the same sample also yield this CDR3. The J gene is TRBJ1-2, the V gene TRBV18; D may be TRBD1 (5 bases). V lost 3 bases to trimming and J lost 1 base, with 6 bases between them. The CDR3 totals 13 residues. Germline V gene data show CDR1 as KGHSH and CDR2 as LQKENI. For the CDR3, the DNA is TGTGCCAGCTCACCCGACAGTAACTATGGCTACACCTTC. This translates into CASSPDSNYGYTF.

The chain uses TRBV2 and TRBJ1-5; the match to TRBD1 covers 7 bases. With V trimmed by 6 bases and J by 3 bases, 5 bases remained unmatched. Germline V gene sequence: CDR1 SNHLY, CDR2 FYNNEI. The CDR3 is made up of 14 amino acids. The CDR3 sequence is CASRLDRDNQPQHF. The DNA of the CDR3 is TGTGCCAGCAGATTAGACAGGGACAATCAGCCCCAGCATTTT.

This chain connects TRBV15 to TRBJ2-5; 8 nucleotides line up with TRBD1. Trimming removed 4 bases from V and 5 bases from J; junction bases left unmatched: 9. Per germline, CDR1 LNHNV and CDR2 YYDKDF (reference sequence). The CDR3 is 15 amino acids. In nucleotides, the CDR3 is TGTGCCACCAGCATAGACAGGGGTGTGTGGGAGACCCAGTACTTC. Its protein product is CATSIDRGVWETQYF.

CDR3 sequence (DNA): TGTGCCAGCAGCTTAGAGCAAGGCAGGATACCTGAAGCTTTCTTT. Translation: CASSLEQGRIPEAFF. The V and J genes are TRBV7-9 and TRBJ1-1; D not resolved. V shed 1 base and J shed 6 bases, with 15 bases lying between them. The CDR3 extends over 15 amino acids. Germline values: CDR1 SEHNR, CDR2 FQNEAQ (reference sequence). Full variable domain (outside the CDR3, taken from reference TRBV7-9 and TRBJ1-1): DTGVSQNPRHKITKRGQNVTFRCDPISEHNRLYWYRQTLGQGPEFLTYFQNEAQLEKSRLLSDRFSAERPKGSFSTLEIQRTEQGDSAMYLCASSLEQGRIPEAFFGQGTRLTVV.

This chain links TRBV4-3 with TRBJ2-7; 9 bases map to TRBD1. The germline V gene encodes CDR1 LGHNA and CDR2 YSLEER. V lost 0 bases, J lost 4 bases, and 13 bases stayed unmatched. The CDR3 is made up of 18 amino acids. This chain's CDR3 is CASSQDRGGQGNWYEQYF. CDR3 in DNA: TGCGCCAGCAGCCAAGATCGAGGGGGACAGGGCAATTGGTACGAGCAGTACTTC.

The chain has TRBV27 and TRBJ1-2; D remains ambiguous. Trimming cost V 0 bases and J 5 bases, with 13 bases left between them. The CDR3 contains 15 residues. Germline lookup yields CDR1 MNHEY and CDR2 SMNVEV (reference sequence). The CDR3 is CASSLSGGSGYGYTF. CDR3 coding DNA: TGTGCCAGCAGTTTATCGGGCGGTTCGGGGTATGGCTACACCTTC.

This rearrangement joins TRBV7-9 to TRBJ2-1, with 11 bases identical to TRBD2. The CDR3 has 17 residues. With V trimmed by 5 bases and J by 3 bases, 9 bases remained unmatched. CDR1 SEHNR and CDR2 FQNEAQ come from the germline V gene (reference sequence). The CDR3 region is CASSARILAGGYNEQFF. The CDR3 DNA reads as TGTGCCAGCAGCGCCCGGATTCTAGCGGGGGGCTACAATGAGCAGTTCTTC.

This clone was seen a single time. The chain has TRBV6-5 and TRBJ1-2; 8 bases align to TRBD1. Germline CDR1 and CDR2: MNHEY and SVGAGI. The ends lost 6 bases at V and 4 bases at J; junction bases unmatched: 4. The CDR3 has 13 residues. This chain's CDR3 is CASSTGQAYGYTF. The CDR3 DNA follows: TGTGCCAGCAGCACGGGACAGGCCTATGGCTACACCTTC.

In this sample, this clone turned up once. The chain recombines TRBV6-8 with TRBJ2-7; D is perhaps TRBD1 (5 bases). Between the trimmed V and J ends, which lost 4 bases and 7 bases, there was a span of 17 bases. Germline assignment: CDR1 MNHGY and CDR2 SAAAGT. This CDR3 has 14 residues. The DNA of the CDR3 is TGTGCCAGCAGTTCGACCGCTCAGGGTAAGGAGCAGTACTTC. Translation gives CASSSTAQGKEQYF.

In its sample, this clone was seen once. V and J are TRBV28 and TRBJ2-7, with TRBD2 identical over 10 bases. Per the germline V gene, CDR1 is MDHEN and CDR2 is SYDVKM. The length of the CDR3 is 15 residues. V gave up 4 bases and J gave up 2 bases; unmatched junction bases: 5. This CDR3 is CASSSSSGGTYEQYF. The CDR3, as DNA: TGTGCCAGCAGTTCATCTAGCGGGGGTACCTACGAGCAGTACTTC. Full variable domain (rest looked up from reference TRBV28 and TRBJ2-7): DVKVTQSSRYLVKRTGEKVFLECVQDMDHENMFWYRQDPGLGLRLIYFSYDVKMKEKGDIPEGYSVSREKKERFSLILESASTNQTSMYLCASSSSSGGTYEQYFGPGTRLTVT.

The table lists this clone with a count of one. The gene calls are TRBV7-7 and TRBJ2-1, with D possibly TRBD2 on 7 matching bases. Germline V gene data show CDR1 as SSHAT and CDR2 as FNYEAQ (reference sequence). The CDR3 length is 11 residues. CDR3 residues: CALGGPNEQFF. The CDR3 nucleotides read TGTGCTCTGGGGGGGCCGAATGAGCAGTTCTTC.

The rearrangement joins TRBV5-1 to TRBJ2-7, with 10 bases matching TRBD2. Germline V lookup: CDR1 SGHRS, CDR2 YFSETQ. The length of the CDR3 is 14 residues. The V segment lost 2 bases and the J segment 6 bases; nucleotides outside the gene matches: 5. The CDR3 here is CASSFSGGRSEQYF. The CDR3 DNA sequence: TGCGCCAGCAGCTTTAGCGGGGGGCGCAGCGAGCAGTACTTC. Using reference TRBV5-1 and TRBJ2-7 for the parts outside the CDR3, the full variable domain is KAGVTQTPRYLIKTRGQQVTLSCSPISGHRSVSWYQQTPGQGLQFLFEYFSETQRNKGNFPGRFSGRQFSNSRSEMNVSTLELGDSALYLCASSFSGGRSEQYFGPGTRLTVT.